This TCR beta chain was recovered during a study of T cell responses to AZD1222 COVID-19 vaccine. Generated by immunoSEQ multiplex PCR, the TCRdb table keeps only in-frame clones and is missing some. The repertoire includes 20,000 or so clones, 80% to 90% of them detected once, and around 20% sits in the top ten. The CDR3 runs 14 residues. The germline V gene has CDR1 SGHRS and CDR2 YFSETQ. The V and J ends lost 2 bases and 4 bases respectively, with 9 bases between them. This clone came up once. V usage is TRBV5-1 and J usage is TRBJ1-4, with D tentatively TRBD1 (5 bases). The sequence was collected from an adult who received the AZD1222 COVID-19 vaccine. The material sequenced was peripheral blood, taken 28 days after the second AZD1222 dose. The CDR3: CASSFGGDNEKLFF. The DNA of the CDR3 is TGCGCCAGCAGCTTTGGAGGGGATAATGAAAAACTGTTTTTT.